The rows below give T cell receptor beta chains drawn from one sample of a study of blood T cell repertoires in COVID-19. Measured with immunoSEQ multiplex PCR; TCRdb has only the in-frame clones, and not every one. The table lists 250,000 to 300,000 clones, roughly 91% of them singletons. The sample taken for sequencing was PBMCs or T cells enriched from blood (not recorded which). These receptors came from a woman aged 55 to 70 in a cohort exposed to, infected with or recovered from COVID-19 (not recorded which). The CDR3 runs from the conserved cysteine through the conserved F or W. D genes are given only for firm matches. Only some rows state a clone size, as once, few, many or a class for expanded clones.

NA	TRBV19	TRBJ2-4	once	TGTGCCAGTAGTTACGGGGGTCAAGAAAACATTCAGTACTTC	CASSYGGQENIQYF
NA	TRBV10-3	TRBJ2-3	NA	TGTGCCATCAGTGAGACGGGCGGGATCGTGGATACGCAGTATTTT	CAISETGGIVDTQYF
NA	TRBV9	TRBJ2-1	NA	TGTGCCAGCAGCCTTCGACAGGATATTGGTTCCTACAATGAGCAGTTCTTC	CASSLRQDIGSYNEQFF
NA	TRBV28	TRBJ1-1	once	TGTGCCAGCGAGGAGCTGAACACTGAAGCTTTCTTT	CASEELNTEAFF
NA	TRBV10-3	TRBJ1-1	NA	TGTGCCATCAGTGAGTACTCCCAGGGGGCTTTCTTT	CAISEYSQGAFF
TRBD2	TRBV9	TRBJ2-1	NA	TGTGCCAGCAGCACCGGGACTAGCGGGTACAATGAGCAGTTCTTC	CASSTGTSGYNEQFF
TRBD1	TRBV6-4	TRBJ2-3	NA	TGTGCCAGCTCGAAGGGACAGGGATACGCAGATACGCAGTATTTT	CASSKGQGYADTQYF
TRBD1	TRBV27	TRBJ2-7	NA	TGTGCCAGCAGTTCCTCTACAGGGGGCTCCTTTACCTACGAGCAGTACTTC	CASSSSTGGSFTYEQYF
NA	TRBV5-6	TRBJ1-4	NA	TGTGCCAGCAGCCCGGAGGGCTCGGCCTCAAATGAAAAACTGTTTTTT	CASSPEGSASNEKLFF
NA	TRBV2	TRBJ1-4	NA	TGTGCCAGCAAGACTTCCGAACGGGAAAAACTGTTTTTT	CASKTSEREKLFF
TRBD2	TRBV5-1	TRBJ2-7	once	TGCGCCAGCGCCATGACTAGCGGGAGAGTACGCGAGCAGTACTTC	CASAMTSGRVREQYF
NA	TRBV5-1	TRBJ2-3	NA	TGCGCCAGCAGCCTTCGGCCCGGAGGGGTTAGCACAGATACGCAGTATTTT	CASSLRPGGVSTDTQYF
NA	TRBV29-1	TRBJ2-2	NA	TGCAGCGTTGAAGTGAGAAGCGGAGTACATATCTCCGGGGAGCTGTTTTTT	CSVEVRSGVHISGELFF
TRBD1	TRBV30	TRBJ2-1	NA	TGTGCCTGGGGTGACAGGGGATTCGGGAATGAGCAGTTCTTC	CAWGDRGFGNEQFF
NA	TRBV6-5	TRBJ1-1	NA	TGTGCCACCGACTACCGCCAGGTGACTAACACTGAAGCTTTCTTT	CATDYRQVTNTEAFF
TRBD1	TRBV5-1	TRBJ1-1	few	TGCGCCAGCAGCTCCGGACAGGGGCGAACCACTGAAGCTTTCTTT	CASSSGQGRTTEAFF
TRBD1	TRBV7-9	TRBJ1-1	NA	TGTGCCAGCAGCCAGGGACAGGGGGTGATGTCGAACACTGAAGCTTTCTTT	CASSQGQGVMSNTEAFF
NA	TRBV7-3	TRBJ2-3	NA	TGTGCCAGCAGTCGAGGAGGCCTTTCTAGCACAGATACGCAGTATTTT	CASSRGGLSSTDTQYF
NA	TRBV30	TRBJ1-4	NA	TGTGCCTGGAGCAGGTATAATGAAAAACTGTTTTTT	CAWSRYNEKLFF
NA	TRBV28	TRBJ2-7	once	TGTGCCAGCAGCTCAGGGACCTACGAGCAGTACTTC	CASSSGTYEQYF
NA	TRBV19	TRBJ2-5	NA	TGTGCCAGTAGTAGGACGGGGATAGGGGAGACCCAGTACTTC	CASSRTGIGETQYF
TRBD1	TRBV24-1	TRBJ2-1	NA	TGTGCCACCGGCGACAGGGTAGGTGAGCAGTTCTTC	CATGDRVGEQFF
TRBD1	TRBV27	TRBJ2-6	NA	TGTGCCAGCACCCGGACAGGGCCCCTCGCCGGGGCCAACGTCCTGACTTTC	CASTRTGPLAGANVLTF
NA	TRBV4-3	TRBJ1-5	NA	TGCGCCAGCAGCCAAGATAGGAACGGGAATCAGCCCCAGCATTTT	CASSQDRNGNQPQHF
NA	TRBV3-1/TRBV3-2	TRBJ1-6	NA	TGTGCCAGCAGCCAAGAGGTGAGGTTGTCTTCACCCCTCCACTTT	CASSQEVRLSSPLHF
NA	TRBV7-3	TRBJ1-1	NA	TGTGCCAGCAGTCGCACCGTGGGACAAGCTAACACTGAAGCTTTCTTT	CASSRTVGQANTEAFF
NA	TRBV7-9	TRBJ1-5	NA	TGTGCCAGCAGCTTAGGGCAGGGTGGCAATTCGCCCCAGCATTTT	CASSLGQGGNSPQHF
TRBD1	TRBV5-1	TRBJ2-3	NA	TGCGCCAGCAGCTTGAGGGCAGGGGGTCAAACAGATACGCAGTATTTT	CASSLRAGGQTDTQYF
TRBD1	TRBV28	TRBJ1-3	few	TGTGCCAGCAGTTTACAGACAGGGGGTTCAGGAAACACCATATATTTT	CASSLQTGGSGNTIYF
NA	TRBV9	TRBJ1-2	NA	TGTGCCAGCAGCCAAGACGGGTCCGCAGGCTACACCTTC	CASSQDGSAGYTF
TRBD2	TRBV10-3	TRBJ2-5	NA	TGTGCCATCAGTGGTGCTAGCGGATTACAAGAGACCCAGTACTTC	CAISGASGLQETQYF
TRBD2	TRBV6-8	TRBJ2-7	once	TGTGCCAGCAGTTACCGGGACAGTCGATCGGGACTAGCGGACTCCTACGAGCAGTACTTC	CASSYRDSRSGLADSYEQYF
TRBD1	TRBV18	TRBJ1-2	NA	TGTGCCAGCTCACCATCAAACAGGGGGGGTGACTATGGCTACACCTTC	CASSPSNRGGDYGYTF
NA	TRBV30	TRBJ2-1	NA	TGTGCCTGGAGTGGCGTGAATGAGCAGTTCTTC	CAWSGVNEQFF
NA	TRBV4-3	TRBJ2-1	NA	TGCGCCAGCAGCCAGGCGCTAGCGGACAGCTCCTACAATGAGCAGTTCTTC	CASSQALADSSYNEQFF
NA	TRBV18	TRBJ2-2	NA	TGTGCCAGCTCCCCAACAGAGACCGGGGAGCTGTTTTTT	CASSPTETGELFF
NA	TRBV30	TRBJ1-3	NA	TGTGCCTGGAGTTCGGGAAAAGGAAACACCATATATTTT	CAWSSGKGNTIYF
NA	TRBV7-2	TRBJ2-2	NA	TGTGCCAGCAGCTTACAGGTCCCCCCGAACACCGGGGAGCTGTTTTTT	CASSLQVPPNTGELFF
TRBD1	TRBV19	TRBJ2-1	once	TGTGCCAGTGCTCGGGACAGGGTCAATGAGCAGTTCTTC	CASARDRVNEQFF
TRBD2	TRBV28	TRBJ2-1	NA	TGTGCCAGCAGTTTCTCTAGCGGGAGCTCCTACAATGAGCAGTTCTTC	CASSFSSGSSYNEQFF
TRBD1	TRBV5-1	TRBJ2-7	NA	TGCGCCAGCAGCGTGGGACAGGGGGGCTACGAGCAGTACTTC	CASSVGQGGYEQYF
TRBD1	TRBV19	TRBJ2-2	NA	TGTGCCAGTTCCGGACAGGGGAACACCGGGGAGCTGTTTTTT	CASSGQGNTGELFF
TRBD2	TRBV15	TRBJ2-5	NA	TGTGCCACCAGCAGAGGGGCTAGCGGGAGAATTAGTGAGACCCAGTACTTC	CATSRGASGRISETQYF
TRBD1	TRBV14	TRBJ2-4	once	TGTGCCAGCAGCCAAGGCACCCCGGGACAGGCCAACAAAAACATTCAGTACTTC	CASSQGTPGQANKNIQYF
NA	TRBV24-1	TRBJ1-3	NA	TGTGCCACCAGCCAACCACCTCGGGACACCATATATTTT	CATSQPPRDTIYF
TRBD2	TRBV7-6	TRBJ2-1	NA	TGTGCCAGCAGCTCTGGGACTAGCAGGGGGAATGAGCAGTTCTTC	CASSSGTSRGNEQFF
NA	TRBV10-2	TRBJ1-6	NA	TGCGCCAGCAGTGATAGCGGGAGGACAAGAGCCTCACCCCTCCACTTT	CASSDSGRTRASPLHF
NA	TRBV3-1/TRBV3-2	TRBJ1-2	NA	TGTGCCAGCAGCCAAGCACAGGGTCAAGGGTATGGCTACACCTTC	CASSQAQGQGYGYTF
NA	TRBV21-1	TRBJ2-7	NA	TGTGCCAGCAGCAAAGGAGACGGGGCAGACAGGGCCCACTACGAGCAGTACTTC	CASSKGDGADRAHYEQYF
TRBD2	TRBV7-9	TRBJ2-7	NA	TGTGCCAGCAGCTTTCGGGCTAGCGGACCCGAGGGCTACGAGCAGTACTTC	CASSFRASGPEGYEQYF
TRBD1	TRBV28	TRBJ2-5	NA	TGTGCCAGCAGTTTTTCAGGGGGCCAAGAGACCCAGTACTTC	CASSFSGGQETQYF
NA	TRBV7-9	TRBJ1-5	NA	TGTGCCAGCAGCTTGGGGGGTATTGGGCAGCCCCAGCATTTT	CASSLGGIGQPQHF
NA	TRBV5-1	TRBJ1-2	NA	TGCGCCAGCAGCTTGGAAGCGAAAGTTGGCTATGGCTACACCTTC	CASSLEAKVGYGYTF
TRBD2	TRBV6-2/TRBV6-3	TRBJ2-1	NA	TGTGCCAGCAGTTACGGTCGGTGGCGGGGGAACAATGAGCAGTTCTTC	CASSYGRWRGNNEQFF
TRBD2	TRBV9	TRBJ2-7	few	TGTGCCAGCAGCGTATCGGATAGCGGGGTATACGAGCAGTACTTC	CASSVSDSGVYEQYF
TRBD2	TRBV27	TRBJ2-1	NA	TGTGCCAGCAGTCACCCCGGACTAGCGGGAGGGCCCTCCTACAATGAGCAGTTCTTC	CASSHPGLAGGPSYNEQFF
NA	TRBV28	TRBJ2-7	NA	TGTGCCAGCAGCTCCCCCGGACAGACCTACGAGCAGTACTTC	CASSSPGQTYEQYF
TRBD1	TRBV6-5	TRBJ1-2	NA	TGTGCCAGCAGTTCCCGGGACAGGGGGAACTATGGCTACACCTTC	CASSSRDRGNYGYTF
NA	TRBV19	TRBJ1-1	NA	TGTGCCAGTAGTATCCCCCACAGGGACACTGAAGCTTTCTTT	CASSIPHRDTEAFF
NA	TRBV7-9	TRBJ2-2	NA	TGTGCCAGCAGCCCCACTTACTCAGGAAACACCGGGGAGCTGTTTTTT	CASSPTYSGNTGELFF